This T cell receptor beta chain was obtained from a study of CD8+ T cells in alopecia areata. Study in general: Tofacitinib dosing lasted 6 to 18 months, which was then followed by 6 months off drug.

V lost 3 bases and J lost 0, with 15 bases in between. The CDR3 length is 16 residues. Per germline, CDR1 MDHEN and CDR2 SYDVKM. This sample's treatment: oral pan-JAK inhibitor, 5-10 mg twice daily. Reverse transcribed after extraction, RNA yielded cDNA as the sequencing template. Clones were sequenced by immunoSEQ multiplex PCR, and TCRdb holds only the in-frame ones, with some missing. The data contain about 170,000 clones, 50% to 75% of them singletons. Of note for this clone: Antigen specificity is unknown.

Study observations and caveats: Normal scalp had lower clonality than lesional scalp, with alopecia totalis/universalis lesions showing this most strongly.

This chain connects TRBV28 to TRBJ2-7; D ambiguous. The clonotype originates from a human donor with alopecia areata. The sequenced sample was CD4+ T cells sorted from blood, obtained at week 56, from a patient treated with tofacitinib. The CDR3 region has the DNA TGTGCCAGCAGTTTCCAAGCGCGATCAAGCTCCTACGAGCAGTACTTC. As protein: CASSFQARSSSYEQYF. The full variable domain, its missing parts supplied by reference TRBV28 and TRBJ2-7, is DVKVTQSSRYLVKRTGEKVFLECVQDMDHENMFWYRQDPGLGLRLIYFSYDVKMKEKGDIPEGYSVSREKKERFSLILESASTNQTSMYLCASSFQARSSSYEQYFGPGTRLTVT.